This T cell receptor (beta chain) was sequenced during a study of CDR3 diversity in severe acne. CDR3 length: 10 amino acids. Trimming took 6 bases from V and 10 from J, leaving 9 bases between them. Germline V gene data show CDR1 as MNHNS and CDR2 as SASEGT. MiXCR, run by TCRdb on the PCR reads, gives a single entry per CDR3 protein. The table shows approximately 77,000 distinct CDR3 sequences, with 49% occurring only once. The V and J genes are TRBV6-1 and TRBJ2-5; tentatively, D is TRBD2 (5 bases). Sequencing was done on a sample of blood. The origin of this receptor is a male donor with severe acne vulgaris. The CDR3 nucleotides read TGTGCCAGCAGCCTTCGGGACCAGTACTTC. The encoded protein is CASSLRDQYF.